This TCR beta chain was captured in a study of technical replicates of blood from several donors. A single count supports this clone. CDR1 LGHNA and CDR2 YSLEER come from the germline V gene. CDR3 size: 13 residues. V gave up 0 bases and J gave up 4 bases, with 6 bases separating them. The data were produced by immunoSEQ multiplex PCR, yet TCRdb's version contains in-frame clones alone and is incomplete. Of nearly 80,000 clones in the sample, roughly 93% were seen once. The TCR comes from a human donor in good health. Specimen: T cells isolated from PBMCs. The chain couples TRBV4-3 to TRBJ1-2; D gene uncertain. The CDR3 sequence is CASSQELRYGYTF. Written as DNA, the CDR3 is TGCGCCAGCAGCCAAGAGTTGCGCTATGGCTACACCTTC.